Listed below are T cell receptor beta chains from one sample, sequenced in a study of cytomegalovirus exposure and HLA in healthy donors. This table comes from immunoSEQ multiplex PCR, and its TCRdb copy is limited to in-frame clones, with some not included. The sample holds 95,000 to 100,000 clones; 60% to 80% are singletons and the top ten take about 8.3%. Sequencing used PBMCs. These receptors came from a female donor in good health and CMV-seronegative. CDR3s include the opening cysteine and the closing phenylalanine or tryptophan. D genes are given only for firm matches. Clone sizes are given selectively: once, few, many, or a class where the clone is expanded.

D	size	V	J	DNA	CDR3
TRBD1	-	TRBV15	TRBJ2-7	TGTGCCACCAGTCCGGGACAGGGGACCTACGAGCAGTACTTC	CATSPGQGTYEQYF
-	-	TRBV28	TRBJ1-2	TGTGCCAGCAGTTTCCCGCAGGGGCGATATGGCTACACCTTC	CASSFPQGRYGYTF
-	-	TRBV6-5	TRBJ1-5	TGTGCCAGCAAGAGGTTCGAAGGCAATCAGCCCCAGCATTTT	CASKRFEGNQPQHF
-	-	TRBV7-2	TRBJ2-1	TGTGCCAGCAGCTTAAGGGGGACTAATTTCTACAATGAGCAGTTCTTC	CASSLRGTNFYNEQFF
TRBD1	-	TRBV9	TRBJ1-2	TGTGCCAGCAGCCCCCGGACAGGGGGTAACTATGGCTACACCTTC	CASSPRTGGNYGYTF
-	-	TRBV4-3	TRBJ1-3	TGCGCCAGCAGCCAAGTGGTCCCCGGGGGACTGAGCTCTGGAAACACCATATATTTT	CASSQVVPGGLSSGNTIYF
-	once	TRBV18	TRBJ1-1	TGTGCCAGCTCACCACAGACAGGGAACACTGAAGCTTTCTTT	CASSPQTGNTEAFF
-	-	TRBV18	TRBJ2-6	TGTGCCAGCTCACCACGGTCAGGGTTGGACTCTGGGGCCAACGTCCTGACTTTC	CASSPRSGLDSGANVLTF
-	-	TRBV10-3	TRBJ1-2	TGTGCCATCACTTCAGGGGTTACCTATGGCTACACCTTC	CAITSGVTYGYTF
TRBD2	-	TRBV5-1	TRBJ2-1	TGCGCCAGCAGCATTGGACTAGCGGGGGGCACATTGGGGAATGAGCAGTTCTTC	CASSIGLAGGTLGNEQFF
-	-	TRBV7-2	TRBJ2-2	TGTGCCAGCAGCTTAAAGATTGTGGAGACCGGGGAGCTGTTTTTT	CASSLKIVETGELFF
-	-	TRBV6-5	TRBJ1-2	TGTGCCAGCAGTCCGTCCTCCTATGGCTACACCTTC	CASSPSSYGYTF
TRBD1	-	TRBV18	TRBJ1-4	TGTGCCAGCTCACCAAGGGGGCAAGGAATTGAAAAACTGTTTTTT	CASSPRGQGIEKLFF
TRBD1	-	TRBV6-5	TRBJ1-1	TGTGCCAGCGGAGACCGGGACAGGAACACTGAAGCTTTCTTT	CASGDRDRNTEAFF
TRBD1	-	TRBV11-3	TRBJ1-1	TGTGCCAGCAGCTTCACAGGGGACACTGAAGCTTTCTTT	CASSFTGDTEAFF
-	-	TRBV2	TRBJ2-3	TGTGCCAGCAGTCCCGCGGGCCAATCTAGCACAGATACGCAGTATTTT	CASSPAGQSSTDTQYF
-	-	TRBV18	TRBJ1-1	TGTGCCAGCTCACTCGTGCCAATTTTAAGAAGGGATGGGGGGACTGAAGCTTTCTTT	CASSLVPILRRDGGTEAFF
-	-	TRBV19	TRBJ2-7	TGTGCCAGTAGTACCACCTGGTCAGGGATCGACGAGCAGTACTTC	CASSTTWSGIDEQYF
TRBD1	-	TRBV6-4	TRBJ2-7	TGTGCCAGCAGTCTCCCCGACAGGGTCTCCTACGAGCAGTACTTC	CASSLPDRVSYEQYF
TRBD2	-	TRBV7-2	TRBJ2-1	TGTGCCAGCAGCTTAGTGGGACTAGCGAACCACAATGAGCAGTTCTTC	CASSLVGLANHNEQFF